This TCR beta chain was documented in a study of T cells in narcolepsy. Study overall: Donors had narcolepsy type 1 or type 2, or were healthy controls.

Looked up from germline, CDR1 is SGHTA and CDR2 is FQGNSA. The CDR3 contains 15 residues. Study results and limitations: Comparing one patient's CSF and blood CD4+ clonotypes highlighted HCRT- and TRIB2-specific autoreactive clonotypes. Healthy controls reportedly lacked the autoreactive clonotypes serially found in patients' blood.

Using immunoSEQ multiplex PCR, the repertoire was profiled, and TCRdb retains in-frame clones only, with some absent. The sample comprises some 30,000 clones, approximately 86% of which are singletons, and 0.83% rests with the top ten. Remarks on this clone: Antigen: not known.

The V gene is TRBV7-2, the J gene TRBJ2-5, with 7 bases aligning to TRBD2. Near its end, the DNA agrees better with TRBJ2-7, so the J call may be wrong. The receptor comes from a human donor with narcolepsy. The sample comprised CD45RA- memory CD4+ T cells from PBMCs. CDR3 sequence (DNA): TGTGCCAGCAGCCCCCGCGGGGGTTTCCCCTACGAGCAGTACTTC. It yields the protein CASSPRGGFPYEQYF.